The 29 T cell receptor beta chains listed next were all sequenced from one sample in a study of cytotoxic CD8 clonotypes in ibrutinib-treated CLL. The protocol was immunoSEQ multiplex PCR, while the TCRdb copy is restricted to in-frame clones and leaves out a portion. Seen here are about 140,000 clones, 75% to 95% observed once, and the top ten hold 9.5% to 14%. Sequenced material: PBMCs, taken after 12 months of ibrutinib treatment. The receptors originated from a human donor with chronic lymphocytic leukemia.

The chain employs TRBV6-6 and TRBJ1-1; D is undetermined. The CDR3 is 14 amino acids. The V end lost 4 bases, the J end lost 1 base, and 10 bases lay between the germline ends. Germline V gives CDR1 MNHNY, CDR2 SVGAGI (reference sequence). Here the CDR3 reads CASSSPPENTEAFF. CDR3 nucleotide sequence: TGTGCCAGCAGTTCCCCCCCAGAGAACACTGAAGCTTTCTTT.

The chain has TRBV7-6 and TRBJ2-1; D may be TRBD2 (6 bases). Germline-derived CDR1 and CDR2 are SGHVS and FNYEAQ. V was cut by 0 bases and J by 3 bases, with 21 bases left in between. The CDR3 extends over 19 amino acids. The CDR3 bases are TGTGCCAGCAGCTTAGCTGTGTCCTGGACTACCGAAATCTACAATGAGCAGTTCTTC. Translated: CASSLAVSWTTEIYNEQFF.

The rearrangement joins TRBV5-1 to TRBJ2-1; no reliable D call. V shed 1 base and J shed 9 bases, with 8 bases lying between them. Germline V gene sequence: CDR1 SGHRS, CDR2 YFSETQ. This CDR3 region has 12 residues. CDR3 nucleotide sequence: TGCGCCAGCAGCTTGACCCAGGTTGAGCAGTTCTTC. Translation: CASSLTQVEQFF.

The chain recombines TRBV7-8 with TRBJ2-6; D not resolved. Germline V gene data show CDR1 as SGHVS and CDR2 as FQNEAQ. V lost 7 bases and J lost 2, with 6 bases in between. CDR3 length: 13 residues. CDR3 in amino acids: CASTPAGANVLTF. In DNA, the CDR3 is TGTGCCAGCACTCCCGCTGGGGCCAACGTCCTGACTTTC.

The chain uses TRBV28 and TRBJ2-7, with D possibly TRBD2 on 6 matching bases. CDR1 is MDHEN, CDR2 SYDVKM, per germline. CDR3 length: 19 residues. Deletions cut 5 bases from V and 2 bases from J, with 28 bases between. The CDR3 is CASSKPPRGLRGQAYEQYF. CDR3 nucleotide sequence: TGTGCCAGCAGTAAACCCCCGAGGGGACTTCGAGGGCAGGCCTACGAGCAGTACTTC.

The chain carries TRBV2 and TRBJ1-2; TRBD1 is a possible D gene (6 bases). Germline V lookup: CDR1 SNHLY, CDR2 FYNNEI. The V end lost 7 bases, the J end lost 0 bases, and 12 bases lay between the germline ends. The CDR3 is 14 amino acids. The CDR3 reads CASTPDRANYGYTF. The CDR3 bases are TGTGCCAGCACACCGGACAGAGCTAACTATGGCTACACCTTC.

This chain joins TRBV10-1 and TRBJ1-5; D uncertain. CDR3 length: 12 amino acids. Germline loops: CDR1 WNHNN, CDR2 SYGVQD (reference sequence). Trimming removed 6 bases from V and 10 bases from J, with 13 bases in between. Written as DNA, the CDR3 is TGCGCCAGCAGCCCCGTGGGGTCACCCCAGCATTTT. The encoded protein is CASSPVGSPQHF.

J is TRBJ2-7 and V is TRBV5-6; the D gene could be TRBD1 or TRBD2 (5 bases each). Germline CDR1 reads SGHDT; CDR2 reads YYEEEE. CDR3 length equals 14 residues. The V end was cut by 3 bases, the J end by 4 bases, with 14 bases between. CDR3 region: CASSSGTVAYEQYF. The CDR3, as DNA: TGTGCCAGCAGCTCCGGGACCGTCGCTTACGAGCAGTACTTC.

This chain uses TRBV14 with TRBJ2-1, with a tentative D call TRBD1 (6 bases). Germline CDR1 and CDR2: SGHDN and FVKESK. With 4 bases removed from V and 2 bases from J, the gap between germline ends came to 12 bases. This CDR3 has 15 amino acids. The CDR3 DNA reads as TGTGCCAGCAGCCGGCAGGCAGGGGCCTACAATGAGCAGTTCTTC. It is translated as CASSRQAGAYNEQFF.

This clone was seen more than once but under ten times. The chain carries TRBV14 and TRBJ2-2; D is unclear. Trimming took off 3 bases at V and 7 bases at J, with 12 bases between the two ends. The length of the CDR3 is 14 residues. Germline V gene sequence: CDR1 SGHDN, CDR2 FVKESK. The DNA of the CDR3 is TGTGCCAGCAGCCAGGGCAGTATCGACGGGGAGCTGTTTTTT. It is translated as CASSQGSIDGELFF.

J is TRBJ1-5 and V is TRBV27, with TRBD1 as a possible D gene (5 bases). This CDR3 has 14 residues. Trimming took 10 bases from V and 4 from J, leaving 17 bases between them. CDR1 is MNHEY and CDR2 is SMNVEV in the germline V gene (reference sequence). For the CDR3, the DNA is TGTGCCACCAAGGGTTGGGGCTGGAATCAGCCCCAGCATTTT. It encodes CATKGWGWNQPQHF.

The sample holds one count of this clone. This chain uses TRBV5-1 with TRBJ1-3; no clear D gene. V was pared by 1 base and J by 0 bases, with 8 bases between. The CDR3 runs 15 residues. Looked up from germline, CDR1 is SGHRS and CDR2 is YFSETQ. The CDR3 sequence: CASSLSMVSGNTIYF. Here the CDR3 DNA reads TGCGCCAGCAGCTTGAGTATGGTCTCTGGAAACACCATATATTTT.

This clone has just one count. The rearrangement uses TRBV6-5 and TRBJ1-1; D not certain. The V and J ends lost 8 bases and 0 bases respectively, with 13 bases between them. The CDR3 runs to 14 residues. Germline V gene lookup returns CDR1 MNHEY and CDR2 SVGAGI. The CDR3 protein is CASQHQFMNTEAFF. CDR3 DNA: TGTGCCAGCCAGCACCAGTTCATGAACACTGAAGCTTTCTTT.

The chain joins TRBV19 to TRBJ2-3, with 10 bases fitting TRBD2. The CDR3 sequence is 15 residues long. Germline V CDR1 and CDR2: LNHDA, SQIVND (reference sequence). Trimming removed 4 bases from V and 5 bases from J; junction bases left unmatched: 6. As DNA, the CDR3 is TGTGCCAGTAGTACCTGGACTAGCGGCCTAGATACGCAGTATTTT. Its translation: CASSTWTSGLDTQYF.

This sequence joins TRBV2 and TRBJ1-4, with D perhaps TRBD1 (5 bases). The V end lost 7 bases, the J end lost 0 bases, and 6 bases lay between the germline ends. The germline gives CDR1 SNHLY, CDR2 FYNNEI. This CDR3 contains 13 residues. CDR3 nucleotides: TGTGCCAGCATGACAGCAACTAATGAAAAACTGTTTTTT. This translates into CASMTATNEKLFF.

This sequence joins TRBV5-1 and TRBJ2-1; perhaps TRBD1 as D (7 bases). V shed 4 bases and J shed 5 bases, with 13 bases lying between them. This CDR3 has 14 residues. The germline V gene encodes CDR1 SGHRS and CDR2 YFSETQ. CDR3 nucleotides: TGCGCCAGCAGCGGCGGGACAGCCAACAATGAGCAGTTCTTC. Translated, it gives CASSGGTANNEQFF.

This chain links TRBV2 with TRBJ2-5, with 7 bases identical to TRBD1. This CDR3 has 13 amino acids. CDR1 SNHLY and CDR2 FYNNEI come from the germline V gene. Losses at the gene ends were 5 bases for V and 1 base for J; bases not matched to a gene: 1. CDR3 region: CASSRDSQETQYF. DNA for the CDR3: TGTGCCAGCAGTAGGGACAGCCAAGAGACCCAGTACTTC.

This clone was picked up one time. V usage is TRBV11-1 and J usage is TRBJ2-7, with D unresolved. V was cut by 5 bases and J by 0 bases, with 14 bases left in between. CDR3 size: 15 residues. The germline gives CDR1 SGHAT, CDR2 FQDESV (reference sequence). This CDR3 reads CASSRHWGVSYEQYF. The CDR3 DNA is TGTGCCAGCAGCCGCCACTGGGGTGTCTCCTACGAGCAGTACTTC.

This chain joins TRBV19 and TRBJ1-5, with TRBD1 as a possible D gene (6 bases). The V and J ends lost 5 bases and 0 bases respectively, with 17 bases between them. The CDR3 extends over 17 amino acids. Germline CDR1 LNHDA, CDR2 SQIVND (reference sequence). Here the CDR3 reads CASSGNGGASSNQPQHF. The CDR3 DNA follows: TGTGCCAGTAGTGGCAACGGGGGGGCAAGTAGCAATCAGCCCCAGCATTTT.

The V call is TRBV19, the J call TRBJ2-7; 9 bases match TRBD2. Germline V gene sequence: CDR1 LNHDA, CDR2 SQIVND (reference sequence). The CDR3 is 16 residues long. Germline trimming cut 5 bases from V and 3 bases from J; bases unmatched to any gene: 11. The DNA for the CDR3 is TGTGCCAGTAGTCCAATTAGCGGGAGTGGGTACTACGAGCAGTACTTC. It translates to CASSPISGSGYYEQYF.

V is TRBV10-1 and J is TRBJ2-4, with no clear D. Germline values: CDR1 WNHNN, CDR2 SYGVQD (reference sequence). Trimming shortened V by 2 bases and J by 0 bases, and 8 bases separated the two germline ends. The CDR3 is 15 residues long. This chain's CDR3 is CASSEPSEAKNIQYF. In DNA form, the CDR3 reads TGCGCCAGCAGTGAGCCGTCTGAAGCCAAAAACATTCAGTACTTC.

The rearrangement uses TRBV25-1 and TRBJ2-3; 9 bases fit TRBD2. The CDR3 length is 15 residues. Germline assignment: CDR1 MGHDK and CDR2 SYGVNS. J gave up 6 bases and V 2 bases, and 6 bases lay outside the gene matches. The CDR3 is CASSEGGRAGDTQYF. CDR3 DNA sequence: TGTGCCAGCAGTGAAGGCGGGAGGGCCGGGGATACGCAGTATTTT.

The chain employs TRBV29-1 and TRBJ2-2; 7 nucleotides agree with TRBD2. Unmatched junction bases numbered 7, after V lost 6 bases and J lost 3 bases. Per the germline V gene, CDR1 is SQVTM and CDR2 is ANQGSEA. This CDR3 has 14 amino acids. This chain's CDR3 is CSVGGRGDTGELFF. DNA for the CDR3: TGCAGCGTCGGGGGGAGAGGGGACACCGGGGAGCTGTTTTTT.

V is TRBV7-3 and J is TRBJ2-3; 8 bases agree with TRBD1. Germline V gives CDR1 SGHTA, CDR2 FQGTGA. J was trimmed by 6 bases and V by 2 bases; bases with no gene match: 10. This CDR3 spans 16 amino acids. The CDR3: CASSLLLTGAGDTQYF. CDR3 sequence (DNA): TGTGCCAGCAGCTTACTCCTGACAGGGGCTGGGGATACGCAGTATTTT.

The J gene is TRBJ1-5, the V gene TRBV7-2; D unclear. With 6 bases removed from V and 0 bases from J, the gap between germline ends came to 12 bases. CDR1 is SGHTA, CDR2 FQGNSA, per germline. This CDR3 has 15 residues. In nucleotides, the CDR3 is TGTGCCAGCAGAGAGACGATAGGTAGCAATCAGCCCCAGCATTTT. Its protein product is CASRETIGSNQPQHF.

CDR3 DNA: TGTGCCAGCACCCAAGCGGGGATCACAGATACGCAGTATTTT. It is translated as CASTQAGITDTQYF. The chain couples TRBV28 to TRBJ2-3; 7 bases agree with TRBD2. The V gene end was trimmed by 7 bases and the J gene end by 2 bases; junction bases not matched to a gene: 6. The CDR3 has 14 residues. The germline gives CDR1 MDHEN, CDR2 SYDVKM.

The chain is built from TRBV29-1 and TRBJ1-1; D is ambiguous. The germline gives CDR1 SQVTM, CDR2 ANQGSEA. The CDR3 loop spans 12 amino acids. Trimming took off 4 bases at V and 6 bases at J, with 12 bases between the two ends. This CDR3 is CSVGAAGAEAFF. The DNA of the CDR3 is TGCAGCGTTGGTGCGGCGGGCGCTGAAGCTTTCTTT.

CDR3 protein: CASSLGTQGNTQYF. The CDR3 bases are TGCGCCAGCAGCCTCGGGACACAGGGAAATACGCAGTATTTT. The chain recombines TRBV5-1 with TRBJ2-3; TRBD1 might be the D (6 bases). Germline V CDR1 and CDR2: SGHRS, YFSETQ. The CDR3 is 14 residues long. Trimming removed 4 bases from V and 7 bases from J, with 16 bases in between.

This chain links TRBV19 with TRBJ2-3, with D hard to call. This CDR3 contains 12 residues. In germline, CDR1 is LNHDA, CDR2 SQIVND (reference sequence). V lost 3 bases and J 4 bases, leaving 5 bases between the germline ends. CDR3 sequence (DNA): TGTGCCAGTAGTATGTTGTCAGATACGCAGTATTTT. It encodes CASSMLSDTQYF.